Below, 25 T cell receptor beta chains from the same sample are listed, as sequenced in a study of T cell repertoires in cytomegalovirus infection. No antigen has been assigned to these receptors. TCRdb reanalysed the reads using MiXCR and keeps one entry per CDR3 protein. Of some 920,000 distinct CDR3 sequences listed, around 32% are singletons. The sample was cultured CD8+ T cells from PBMCs, taken from culture after CMV antigen stimulation. These receptors were taken from a human donor in good health (CMV status not recorded). Some clones in this sample may be carry-over from other donors' samples.

Worth noting for this clonotype: One end of the junction varies from germline; a read error may be responsible. This rearrangement joins TRBV6-1 to TRBJ1-4; a possible D gene is TRBD1 (6 bases). Germline CDR1 MNHNS, CDR2 SASEGT. CDR3 length: 16 amino acids. In DNA form, the CDR3 reads TGTGCCTGCAGTGACTACTCAGGGGCCGACGGGGAAAAACTGTTTTTT. Translating it yields CACSDYSGADGEKLFF.

This clonotype has only one observation. This chain links TRBV19 with TRBJ1-1; no clear D. The V gene's germline CDR1 is LNHDA and CDR2 SQIVND (reference sequence). V shed 6 bases and J shed 6 bases, with 14 bases lying between them. The CDR3 is 13 amino acids. CDR3 bases: TGTGCCAGTAGCCGATATTCGGCGGCTGAAGCTTTCTTT. Translated: CASSRYSAAEAFF.

There are many counts of this clonotype. The CDR3 region is CASSPADYLVHTEAFF. The CDR3 bases are TGTGCCAGCAGCCCGGCCGACTATCTCGTGCACACTGAAGCTTTCTTT. The rearrangement links TRBV7-9 to TRBJ1-1; D is undetermined. The CDR3 runs 16 residues. The V and J ends lost 5 bases and 3 bases respectively, with 19 bases between them. Germline V CDR1 and CDR2: SEHNR, FQNEAQ (reference sequence).

In its sample, this clonotype was seen many times. The chain links TRBV6-5 to TRBJ2-4; D ambiguous. This CDR3 is built from 16 residues. Looked up from germline, CDR1 is MNHEY and CDR2 is SVGAGI. V was shortened by 0 bases and J by 0 bases, with 9 bases between the two germline ends. CDR3 sequence: CASSYSSTLAKNIQYF. In DNA form, the CDR3 reads TGTGCCAGCAGTTACTCCTCCACACTAGCCAAAAACATTCAGTACTTC.

The chain is built from TRBV3-1 and TRBJ2-7, with D uncertain. The CDR3 totals 13 residues. Trimming removed 0 bases at V and 7 bases at J, with 10 bases between. Germline V gene lookup returns CDR1 LGHDT and CDR2 YNNKEL (reference sequence). As DNA, the CDR3 is TGTGCCAGCAGCCAAGAGTTCAGAGGAGAGCAGTACTTC. This sequence encodes CASSQEFRGEQYF.

The rearrangement links TRBV10-1 to TRBJ2-7; TRBD1 matches 7 bases. Unmatched junction bases numbered 6, after V lost 4 bases and J lost 3 bases. The length of the CDR3 is 14 residues. Germline V lookup: CDR1 WNHNN, CDR2 SYGVQD (reference sequence). As DNA, the CDR3 is TGCGCCAGCAGTGGGTCTCAGGGGGTCTACGAGCAGTACTTC. The encoded protein is CASSGSQGVYEQYF.

The V gene is TRBV9, the J gene TRBJ2-1; 9 bases line up with TRBD1. J was trimmed by 5 bases and V by 3 bases; bases with no gene match: 12. The V gene's germline CDR1 is SGDLS and CDR2 YYNGEE. The CDR3 has 17 residues. The CDR3, as DNA: TGTGCCAGCAGCGAGAGGGGGGGACAGGGCGAAGACAATGAGCAGTTCTTC. It is translated as CASSERGGQGEDNEQFF.

Points on this clonotype: Germline is not matched at one junction end, which may reflect a read error. This chain joins TRBV7-2 and TRBJ2-3; TRBD2 aligns across 11 bases. From germline, CDR1 is SGHTA and CDR2 FQGNSA. The CDR3 has 18 residues. CDR3 sequence reads: CVSSPGTSGPLSTDTQYF. The CDR3 bases are TGTGTCAGCAGCCCAGGGACTAGCGGCCCGCTTAGCACAGATACGCAGTATTTT.

Notes on this clonotype: This may arise from a read error, as a much more abundant clone is one base away. The rearrangement links TRBV28 to TRBJ2-7; 12 bases agree with TRBD1. The CDR3 totals 15 residues. J was trimmed by 6 bases and V by 4 bases; bases with no gene match: 7. CDR1 is MDHEN and CDR2 is SYDVKM in the germline V gene. CDR3 sequence (DNA): TGTGCCAGCAGTTCTTCCGGGACAGGGGGCCGCGAGCAGTACGTC. Amino acids: CASSSSGTGGREQYV.

This clonotype came up many times. Just one base apart from a much larger clone, this may be a read error. The V gene is TRBV7-9, the J gene TRBJ1-2, with D unclear. Trimming left V 2 bases short and J 1 base short, with 5 bases between. Germline V CDR1 and CDR2: SEHNR, FQNEAQ (reference sequence). The CDR3 spans 13 residues. CDR3 sequence reads: CASSLQDNYGYTF. The CDR3 region has the DNA TGTGCCAGCAGCTTACAGGATAACTATGGCTACACCTTC.

The chain couples TRBV29-1 to TRBJ2-1, with 9 bases identical to TRBD1. The J segment lost 2 bases and the V segment lost 6 bases, leaving 11 bases of the junction unmatched. Germline loops: CDR1 SQVTM, CDR2 ANQGSEA. This CDR3 spans 16 amino acids. Here the CDR3 DNA reads TGCAGCGTCGCCCAACGGGACAGGGAACCCTACAATGAGCAGTTCTTC. Protein sequence: CSVAQRDREPYNEQFF.

This clonotype was observed a handful of times. The chain carries TRBV7-8 and TRBJ2-3, with D hard to call. The germline CDR1 and CDR2 sequences are SGHVS and FQNEAQ. The CDR3 is made up of 11 amino acids. V lost 4 bases and J 9 bases, leaving 8 bases between the germline ends. The CDR3 DNA reads TGTGCCAGCAGCTCCGGCCCGACGCAGTATTTT. Encoded protein: CASSSGPTQYF.

This clonotype showed up just a few times. This chain uses TRBV4-1 with TRBJ1-5, with a weak D call TRBD1 (6 bases). Germline V gives CDR1 MGHRA, CDR2 YSYEKL. This CDR3 region has 15 residues. The V gene lost 1 base and the J gene lost 7 bases, with 14 bases spanning the gap. CDR3 sequence reads: CASSQGFGGRQPQHF. Here the CDR3 DNA reads TGCGCCAGCAGCCAAGGATTCGGGGGGCGGCAGCCCCAGCATTTT.

The CDR3 DNA follows: TGTGCCAGCAGCTCGACTAGCCTGAACACCGGGGAGCTGTTTTTT. It specifies CASSSTSLNTGELFF. This chain connects TRBV7-2 to TRBJ2-2; the match to TRBD2 covers 7 bases. The CDR3 is made up of 15 amino acids. Germline loops: CDR1 SGHTA, CDR2 FQGNSA. Trimming cost V 4 bases and J 1 base; bases outside gene matches: 3.

This clonotype has more than one count but fewer than ten. The chain employs TRBV7-9 and TRBJ1-4, with 8 bases aligning to TRBD1. CDR1 and CDR2 (germline): SEHNR, FQNEAQ (reference sequence). V dropped 5 bases and J dropped 3; count of bases not matched to a gene: 11. This CDR3 is built from 17 residues. The chain's CDR3 is CASSNRQGALANEKLFF. For the CDR3, the DNA is TGTGCCAGCAGCAATCGGCAGGGGGCGCTGGCTAATGAAAAACTGTTTTTT.

This clonotype came up once. The V call is TRBV2, the J call TRBJ2-5; D gene uncertain. The length of the CDR3 is 14 residues. V was cut by 5 bases and J by 5 bases, with 15 bases left in between. Germline CDR1 and CDR2: SNHLY and FYNNEI. The CDR3 DNA sequence: TGTGCCAGCAGTCCGGAAAGCGTTACGGAGACCCAGTACTTC. Translated: CASSPESVTETQYF.

This clonotype came up many times. This sequence joins TRBV7-9 and TRBJ2-7; D is ambiguous. The CDR3 consists of 14 residues. V lost 2 bases, J lost 5 bases, and 13 bases lay in between. The V gene's germline CDR1 is SEHNR and CDR2 FQNEAQ (reference sequence). CDR3 DNA: TGTGCCAGCAGCTTAAGTCCAGGTTGGGACGAGCAGTACTTC. Translated: CASSLSPGWDEQYF.

V usage is TRBV28 and J usage is TRBJ2-7; 9 bases align to TRBD2. After removal of 7 bases from V and 4 bases from J, the junction contained 14 bases not matched to a gene. The CDR3 totals 16 residues. The germline gives CDR1 MDHEN, CDR2 SYDVKM. CDR3 in amino acids: CASKLSPRAGGYEQYV. In DNA form, the CDR3 reads TGTGCCAGCAAATTAAGCCCTCGGGCGGGGGGGTACGAGCAGTACGTC.

This clonotype occurred a few times. CDR3 nucleotides: TGCAGTGCTAGGTTGCAGGCTGGGGCCAACGTCCTGACTTTC. It is translated as CSARLQAGANVLTF. The genes are TRBV20-1 and TRBJ2-6; D gene unclear. The CDR3 length is 14 residues. V lost 3 bases to trimming and J lost 2 bases, with 8 bases between them. Germline loops: CDR1 DFQATT, CDR2 SNEGSKA (reference sequence).

This clonotype occurred a few times. This rearrangement joins TRBV20-1 to TRBJ2-7; tentatively, D is TRBD1 or TRBD2 (6 bases each). V was pared by 4 bases and J by 4 bases, with 17 bases between. The CDR3 is 14 residues long. Germline V CDR1 and CDR2: DFQATT, SNEGSKA (reference sequence). This chain's CDR3 is CSATDYRVEYEQYV. The CDR3 DNA reads as TGCAGTGCTACGGACTACAGGGTAGAATACGAGCAGTACGTC.

This clonotype has ten or more counts. The chain recombines TRBV7-2 with TRBJ1-5; tentatively, D is TRBD1 (5 bases). Trimming pared 6 bases from V and 2 bases from J, leaving 23 bases between. This CDR3 region has 18 residues. CDR1 and CDR2 from the germline V gene are SGHTA and FQGNSA. This CDR3 reads CASSHNARGEIGNQPQHF. DNA of the CDR3: TGTGCCAGCAGTCATAACGCGCGGGGGGAGATAGGCAATCAGCCCCAGCATTTT. Based on the CDR3 plus reference TRBV7-2 and TRBJ1-5, the full variable domain is GAGVSQSPSNKVTEKGKDVELRCDPISGHTALYWYRQSLGQGLEFLIYFQGNSAPDKSGLPSDRFSAERTGGSVSTLTIQRTQQEDSAVYLCASSHNARGEIGNQPQHFGDGTRLSIL.

V gene TRBV2 combines with J gene TRBJ1-5; D call uncertain. CDR3 length: 13 amino acids. Germline loops: CDR1 SNHLY, CDR2 FYNNEI. V was shortened by 8 bases and J by 3 bases, with 11 bases between the two germline ends. The CDR3 loop is CASEGGINQPQHF. DNA for the CDR3: TGTGCCAGCGAGGGCGGAATCAATCAGCCCCAGCATTTT.

The chain recombines TRBV6-5 with TRBJ2-6; D is possibly TRBD2 (6 bases). The V gene's germline CDR1 is MNHEY and CDR2 SVGAGI. V was pared by 8 bases and J by 0 bases, with 20 bases between. The CDR3 spans 18 residues. The CDR3: CASRGFVRDFSGANVLTF. The DNA for the CDR3 is TGTGCCAGCCGGGGGTTTGTTAGGGATTTCTCTGGGGCCAACGTCCTGACTTTC.

This clonotype occurred many times. CDR3 in DNA: TGTGCCAGCAGCTTAAGCGGGCAGGGTTGGACTGAAGCTTTCTTT. The encoded protein is CASSLSGQGWTEAFF. The chain carries TRBV7-2 and TRBJ1-1, with a weak D call TRBD1 (5 bases). Germline V gene data show CDR1 as SGHTA and CDR2 as FQGNSA. CDR3 length: 15 residues. V dropped 2 bases and J dropped 5 bases, with 15 bases sitting between them.

V and J are TRBV27 and TRBJ2-5, with 8 nucleotides matching TRBD2. CDR3 size: 17 residues. In germline, CDR1 is MNHEY, CDR2 SMNVEV (reference sequence). With V trimmed by 4 bases and J by 2 bases, 12 bases remained unmatched. The CDR3 reads CASSSAPISGIQETQYF. In DNA form, the CDR3 reads TGTGCCAGCAGTTCCGCCCCCATTAGCGGGATTCAAGAGACCCAGTACTTC.